The 18 T cell receptor beta chains below come from one sample, sequenced in a study of blood T cells in healthy people across ages. With a J-beta primer mix and a sample-barcoded 5' primer, a second PCR ran 7 to 11 cycles. TCRdb re-called the 5' RACE reads through MiXCR, storing one row per CDR3 protein. The sample has 800,000 or so distinct CDR3 sequences; approximately 65% are singletons. The sequencing input was blood. Receptors originate from a man aged 30-40 years in good health.

The V and J genes are TRBV6-2 or TRBV6-3 and TRBJ1-5; D unresolved. The CDR3 is made up of 13 amino acids. CDR1 and CDR2 (germline): MNHEY, SVGEGT. V was clipped by 6 bases and J by 4 bases, with 10 bases between them. CDR3 amino acids: CASRLLRNQPQHF. The CDR3 bases are TGTGCCAGCAGGTTACTGAGGAATCAGCCCCAGCATTTT.

This chain links TRBV6-2 or TRBV6-3 with TRBJ2-4; D unclear. The J call may be wrong; the DNA end is better matched by TRBJ2-7. CDR1 and CDR2 (germline): MNHEY, SVGEGT. This CDR3 region has 11 residues. The CDR3: CASSLWTEQYF. The CDR3 nucleotides are TGTGCCAGCAGTCTTTGGACCGAGCAGTACTTC.

The DNA for the CDR3 is TGTGCCAGCAGTTTCCCATTTACTAGGAATGAGCAGTTCTTC. Translation gives CASSFPFTRNEQFF. The V call is TRBV12-3 or TRBV12-4, the J call TRBJ2-1; possibly TRBD2 for D (5 bases). V was shortened by 3 bases and J by 7 bases, with 13 bases between the two germline ends. This CDR3 region has 14 residues.

The chain has TRBV27 and TRBJ2-4, with 10 bases aligning to TRBD1. The tail of the sequence fits TRBJ2-7 better, so the J call may be wrong. There are 18 residues in the CDR3. Germline assignment: CDR1 MNHEY and CDR2 SMNVEV (reference sequence). CDR3: CASSYLKGTGEIVYEQYF. DNA of the CDR3: TGTGCCAGCAGTTATTTAAAAGGGACAGGGGAGATAGTCTACGAGCAGTACTTC.

In its sample, this clonotype was seen once. V and J are TRBV12-3 or TRBV12-4 and TRBJ1-1; tentatively, D is TRBD1 (6 bases). The CDR3 is made up of 15 amino acids. With 0 bases removed from V and 10 bases from J, the gap between germline ends came to 18 bases. The CDR3 DNA follows: TGTGCCAGCAGTTTAGCCCTTACAAGGGCCAGGGGAGCTTTCTTT. Protein sequence: CASSLALTRARGAFF.

The chain recombines TRBV29-1 with TRBJ2-7; D possibly corresponds to TRBD1 (5 bases). Germline V gene data show CDR1 as SQVTM and CDR2 as ANQGSEA. The ends were cut back, 0 bases at V and 0 bases at J, with 12 bases in the middle. CDR3 length: 15 amino acids. This CDR3 reads CSVEDPRQNSYEQYF. CDR3 in DNA: TGCAGCGTTGAAGATCCCCGACAGAACTCCTACGAGCAGTACTTC.

The genes are TRBV7-2 and TRBJ1-5, with D perhaps TRBD1 (6 bases). Trimming left V 1 base short and J 1 base short, with 11 bases between. The V gene's germline CDR1 is SGHTA and CDR2 FQGNSA. The CDR3 is made up of 16 amino acids. For the CDR3, the DNA is TGTGCCAGCAGCTTAGTGGCAGGGGAGAGCAATCAGCCCCAGCATTTT. This translates into CASSLVAGESNQPQHF. Variable domain in full (rest from reference TRBV7-2 and TRBJ1-5): GAGVSQSPSNKVTEKGKDVELRCDPISGHTALYWYRQSLGQGLEFLIYFQGNSAPDKSGLPSDRFSAERTGGSVSTLTIQRTQQEDSAVYLCASSLVAGESNQPQHFGDGTRLSIL.

The gene calls are TRBV20-1 and TRBJ2-5; 15 bases agree with TRBD2. Trimming at V came to 1 base and at J to 0 bases, leaving 6 bases not matched to a gene. The CDR3 has 18 residues. CDR1 and CDR2 from the germline V gene are DFQATT and SNEGSKA (reference sequence). CDR3 amino acids: CSARVGLAGGLDQETQYF. As DNA, the CDR3 is TGCAGTGCTAGAGTAGGACTAGCGGGGGGGTTGGACCAAGAGACCCAGTACTTC.

The rearrangement uses TRBV13 and TRBJ2-3, with 11 bases fitting TRBD2. Germline CDR1 is PRHDT and CDR2 is FYEKMQ (reference sequence). The CDR3 totals 21 residues. The V gene end was trimmed by 1 base and the J gene end by 6 bases; junction bases not matched to a gene: 21. CDR3 amino acids: CASSLERLAGGRPRTKDTQYF. The DNA of the CDR3 is TGTGCCAGCAGCTTAGAACGGCTAGCGGGGGGCCGACCAAGGACGAAGGATACGCAGTATTTT.

With respect to this clonotype: This may come from a read error, since a much larger clone is one base off. The chain combines TRBV9 with TRBJ2-1; D gene unclear. The CDR3 has 14 amino acids. Germline CDR1 SGDLS, CDR2 YYNGEE. The CDR3 protein is CASSVAGHNNKQFF. The CDR3 DNA follows: TGTGCCAGCAGCGTAGCAGGTCATAACAATAAGCAGTTCTTC.

The V call is TRBV18, the J call TRBJ2-5; D possibly corresponds to TRBD2 (5 bases). Between the trimmed V and J ends, which lost 3 bases and 3 bases, there was a span of 17 bases. Per germline, CDR1 KGHSH and CDR2 LQKENI. The CDR3 extends over 16 amino acids. Here the CDR3 reads CASSPSVRVREETQYF. CDR3 DNA: TGTGCCAGCTCACCCTCTGTAAGGGTGAGGGAAGAGACCCAGTACTTC.

The V and J genes are TRBV4-2 and TRBJ2-1; TRBD2 matches 11 bases. J gave up 8 bases and V 3 bases, and 6 bases lay outside the gene matches. The CDR3 extends over 15 amino acids. Germline V gene data show CDR1 as LGHNA and CDR2 as YNFKEQ. The CDR3 loop reads CASSHLSGGADEQFF. CDR3 DNA sequence: TGTGCCAGCAGCCACCTTAGCGGGGGGGCAGATGAGCAGTTCTTC.

This clonotype has only one observation. This chain joins TRBV6-2 or TRBV6-3 and TRBJ2-1; TRBD2 aligns across 11 bases. The germline CDR1 and CDR2 sequences are MNHEY and SVGEGT. J was trimmed by 8 bases and V by 0 bases; bases with no gene match: 9. This CDR3 has 17 residues. The CDR3 DNA sequence: TGTGCCAGCAGTTACTCCCAACTAGCGGGGGTTCGGGATGAGCAGTTCTTC. It translates to CASSYSQLAGVRDEQFF.

This clonotype was picked up one time. The DNA for the CDR3 is TGTGCCAGCAGCCTGGGACAGGGCTATTACACAGATACGCAGTATTTT. Its protein is CASSLGQGYYTDTQYF. V usage is TRBV5-6 and J usage is TRBJ2-3; 9 positions match TRBD1. The germline V gene encodes CDR1 SGHDT and CDR2 YYEEEE. CDR3 length: 16 residues. The junction had 8 bases not matched to a gene; V was cut back by 4 bases and J by 2 bases.

The chain recombines TRBV7-9 with TRBJ2-7; 7 nucleotides match TRBD2. CDR1 is SEHNR, CDR2 FQNEAQ, per germline (reference sequence). The CDR3 runs 13 residues. With V trimmed by 5 bases and J by 5 bases, 6 bases remained unmatched. Here the CDR3 DNA reads TGTGCCAGCAGCCAAGGGACTAATAACGAGCAGTACTTC. Its protein product is CASSQGTNNEQYF.

The chain couples TRBV5-1 to TRBJ2-6, with TRBD1 identical over 10 bases. The CDR3 loop spans 18 amino acids. The V and J ends lost 5 bases and 1 base, in that order; junction bases with no gene match: 9. Germline V gene lookup returns CDR1 SGHRS and CDR2 YFSETQ. This CDR3 is CASRKSGQGSSGANVLTF. In DNA form, the CDR3 reads TGCGCCAGCAGGAAGTCGGGACAGGGGAGTTCTGGGGCCAACGTCCTGACTTTC.

This chain joins TRBV28 and TRBJ2-4, with TRBD1 matching 7 bases. The end of the DNA fits TRBJ2-7 better, so the J call may be wrong. Germline values: CDR1 MDHEN, CDR2 SYDVKM. The CDR3 is 16 residues long. The CDR3 here is CASSRPGRGLSYEQYF. CDR3 DNA: TGTGCCAGCAGTCGACCGGGAAGGGGGCTCTCATACGAGCAGTACTTC.

The V gene is TRBV25-1, the J gene TRBJ2-6; D unresolved. The CDR3 totals 17 residues. V lost 1 base and J 0 bases, leaving 10 bases between the germline ends. Per germline, CDR1 MGHDK and CDR2 SYGVNS. CDR3: CASSESSRASGANVLTF. CDR3 nucleotides: TGTGCCAGCAGTGAATCAAGCAGAGCCTCTGGGGCCAACGTCCTGACTTTC. Looking up the rest from reference TRBV25-1 and TRBJ2-6 gives the full variable domain: EADIYQTPRYLVIGTGKKITLECSQTMGHDKMYWYQQDPGMELHLIHYSYGVNSTEKGDLSSESTVSRIRTEHFPLTLESARPSHTSQYLCASSESSRASGANVLTFGAGSRLTVL.